Following are 22 T cell receptor beta chains from one sample sequenced in a study of brain T cells in children with intractable seizures. Regarding time point: blood from clinic visit 5 months post-surgery; TSC patient then seizure free. The assay was immunoSEQ multiplex PCR, and TCRdb's table has in-frame clones only and misses some. The sample includes 340,000 or so clones, about 94% of them seen just once. The input for sequencing was peripheral blood, taken 5 to 6 months after surgery. The receptors derive from a boy less than two years old with tuberous sclerosis and intractable seizures.

This chain joins TRBV6-5 and TRBJ1-2, with no clear D. CDR3 size: 15 residues. CDR1 MNHEY and CDR2 SVGAGI come from the germline V gene. Between the trimmed V and J ends, which lost 0 bases and 0 bases, there was a span of 8 bases. Here the CDR3 DNA reads TGTGCCAGCAGTTACTCTTATCAGGCTAACTATGGCTACACCTTC. Translation: CASSYSYQANYGYTF.

The chain combines TRBV30 with TRBJ1-1; D not resolved. Germline V gene lookup returns CDR1 GTSNPN and CDR2 SVGIG (reference sequence). The CDR3 loop spans 15 amino acids. Deletions cut 2 bases from V and 0 bases from J, with 13 bases between. The CDR3 DNA follows: TGTGCCTGGAGTATGTTAAGCTTTTTGAACACTGAAGCTTTCTTT. It specifies CAWSMLSFLNTEAFF.

V and J are TRBV5-1 and TRBJ1-2; D unclear. Germline V lookup: CDR1 SGHRS, CDR2 YFSETQ. The CDR3 loop spans 12 amino acids. Trimming cost V 0 bases and J 7 bases, with 7 bases left between them. The CDR3 reads CASSLDNRGYTF. The DNA for the CDR3 is TGCGCCAGCAGCTTGGACAATCGTGGCTACACCTTC.

The rearrangement links TRBV5-1 to TRBJ1-4; no reliable D call. Germline-derived CDR1 and CDR2 are SGHRS and YFSETQ. The CDR3 runs 15 residues. V was shortened by 2 bases and J by 3 bases, with 11 bases between the two germline ends. DNA for the CDR3: TGCGCCAGCAGCTTACTATCGGGGTCTAATGAAAAACTGTTTTTT. It translates to CASSLLSGSNEKLFF.

This rearrangement joins TRBV2 to TRBJ2-2, with a tentative D call TRBD2 (7 bases). The CDR3 is made up of 17 amino acids. Trimming cost V 2 bases and J 0 bases, with 13 bases left between them. Germline V gene data show CDR1 as SNHLY and CDR2 as FYNNEI. CDR3 nucleotides: TGTGCCAGCAGTGAATGGGGGGGGCCAGCGAACACCGGGGAGCTGTTTTTT. Amino acid sequence: CASSEWGGPANTGELFF.

The chain links TRBV10-2 to TRBJ2-1; D remains ambiguous. The germline CDR1 and CDR2 sequences are WSHSY and SAAADI. This CDR3 is built from 13 residues. Trimming took off 7 bases at V and 0 bases at J, with 7 bases between the two ends. The CDR3 nucleotides are TGCGCCAGCAAAGGTAGCTCCTACAATGAGCAGTTCTTC. The encoded protein is CASKGSSYNEQFF.

This sequence joins TRBV6-6 and TRBJ1-6; 7 nucleotides line up with TRBD1. J lost 6 bases, V lost 6 bases, and 8 bases had no gene match. The V gene's germline CDR1 is MNHNY and CDR2 SVGAGI (reference sequence). This CDR3 has 15 residues. The DNA of the CDR3 is TGTGCCAGCAGCTTCCGACAGGGCGCTAATTCACCCCTCCACTTT. This codes for CASSFRQGANSPLHF.

This chain links TRBV6-4 with TRBJ2-2; D is possibly TRBD1 (5 bases). The CDR3 is 15 amino acids. V shed 3 bases and J shed 4 bases, with 12 bases lying between them. The V gene's germline CDR1 is MRHNA and CDR2 SNTAGT. The CDR3 DNA sequence: TGTGCCAGCAGTGAGGGGCAGACACTCACCGGGGAGCTGTTTTTT. This sequence encodes CASSEGQTLTGELFF.

The gene calls are TRBV30 and TRBJ2-1; no reliable D call. There are 11 residues in the CDR3. The V end was cut by 3 bases, the J end by 6 bases, with 6 bases between. Germline V gene sequence: CDR1 GTSNPN, CDR2 SVGIG (reference sequence). CDR3 DNA: TGTGCCTGGAGCCGTGTCAATGAGCAGTTCTTC. Amino acid sequence: CAWSRVNEQFF.

V gene TRBV20-1 combines with J gene TRBJ1-1; no clear D gene. The ends were cut back, 3 bases at V and 1 base at J, with 9 bases in the middle. Germline V gene lookup returns CDR1 DFQATT and CDR2 SNEGSKA (reference sequence). The CDR3 extends over 13 amino acids. The CDR3 nucleotides are TGCAGTGCTAGTAAGGCGTCGAACACTGAAGCTTTCTTT. Its translation is CSASKASNTEAFF.

This chain joins TRBV7-9 and TRBJ2-7, with D unclear. Germline V gene data show CDR1 as SEHNR and CDR2 as FQNEAQ (reference sequence). The CDR3 covers 12 residues. V lost 2 bases and J lost 2, with 4 bases in between. The chain's CDR3 is CASSLSAYEQYF. In DNA form, the CDR3 reads TGTGCCAGCAGCTTAAGTGCCTACGAGCAGTACTTC.

V gene TRBV28 combines with J gene TRBJ2-7; TRBD2 might be the D (5 bases). The V and J ends lost 4 bases and 0 bases respectively, with 16 bases between them. CDR3 length equals 16 residues. CDR1 and CDR2 from the germline V gene are MDHEN and SYDVKM. CDR3 residues: CASSSPLPRGSYEQYF. The CDR3 bases are TGTGCCAGCAGTTCACCTCTCCCACGGGGCTCCTACGAGCAGTACTTC.

About this clone itself: Because the CDR3 is missing its conserved closing phenylalanine or tryptophan, this is likely a read error. No DNA is shown, since the ends of the CDR3 on it are uncertain; the CDR3 is the one TCRdb lists. The chain carries TRBV11-3 and TRBJ2-7. A total of 10 residues make up the CDR3, ends included. Germline V gene sequence: CDR1 SGHNT, CDR2 YENEEA. This CDR3 reads CASSLEGVFL.

CDR3 DNA: TGTGCCAGCAGTTACTTCGGTCAGGGTAATTCACCCCTCCACTTT. Translation gives CASSYFGQGNSPLHF. The J gene is TRBJ1-6, the V gene TRBV6-5, with TRBD1 as a possible D gene (5 bases). V was clipped by 1 base and J by 6 bases, with 10 bases between them. The CDR3 is 15 amino acids. CDR1 is MNHEY and CDR2 is SVGAGI in the germline V gene.

This chain joins TRBV19 and TRBJ1-2; 7 bases match TRBD1. V shed 5 bases, J shed 6 bases, and the junction held 3 bases outside the gene matches. The CDR3 totals 12 residues. The germline V gene encodes CDR1 LNHDA and CDR2 SQIVND (reference sequence). This chain's CDR3 is CASSQGVHGYTF. CDR3 DNA sequence: TGTGCCAGTAGTCAGGGGGTTCATGGCTACACCTTC.

This clone was observed a few times. The rearrangement links TRBV18 to TRBJ1-1, with D possibly matching TRBD1 (6 bases). The germline V gene encodes CDR1 KGHSH and CDR2 LQKENI. Trimming left V 3 bases short and J 6 bases short, with 8 bases between. The CDR3 extends over 12 amino acids. The CDR3 reads CASSPDRSEAFF. For the CDR3, the DNA is TGTGCCAGCTCACCCGACAGGTCTGAAGCTTTCTTT.

CDR3 DNA sequence: TGTGCCAGCAGCCTCGATCGGGAGGCTAGCGCGGAGACCCAGTACTTC. It specifies CASSLDREASAETQYF. V gene TRBV4-2 combines with J gene TRBJ2-5, with 7 nucleotides matching TRBD2. Germline CDR1 is LGHNA and CDR2 is YNFKEQ. V gave up 4 bases and J gave up 5 bases; unmatched junction bases: 13. CDR3 length: 16 residues.

J is TRBJ2-1 and V is TRBV10-1, with TRBD2 matching over 12 bases. V lost 6 bases to trimming and J lost 1 base; unmatched junction nucleotides: 7. The CDR3 spans 17 residues. Germline CDR1 and CDR2: WNHNN and SYGVQD (reference sequence). The CDR3: CASSRTSGMRSYNEQFF. CDR3 sequence (DNA): TGCGCCAGCAGCCGGACTAGCGGGATGAGGTCCTACAATGAGCAGTTCTTC.

J is TRBJ2-2 and V is TRBV2; D not resolved. The CDR3 runs 14 residues. The germline V gene encodes CDR1 SNHLY and CDR2 FYNNEI. The V gene lost 4 bases and the J gene lost 5 bases, with 11 bases spanning the gap. The CDR3 is CASSGRTPTGELFF. In DNA form, the CDR3 reads TGTGCCAGCAGTGGGCGGACCCCGACCGGGGAGCTGTTTTTT.

V and J are TRBV4-1 and TRBJ2-7, with D perhaps TRBD1 (5 bases). The germline V and J ends were trimmed by 1 base and 4 bases, with 14 bases remaining between them. CDR3 length equals 15 residues. Germline-derived CDR1 and CDR2 are MGHRA and YSYEKL. The CDR3 loop is CASSQVDSGQYEQYF. CDR3 in DNA: TGCGCCAGCAGCCAAGTAGACAGTGGCCAATACGAGCAGTACTTC.

The J gene is TRBJ2-7, the V gene TRBV27; 10 bases are a match to TRBD1. The V gene's germline CDR1 is MNHEY and CDR2 SMNVEV (reference sequence). The CDR3 runs 15 residues. Trimming at V came to 3 bases and at J to 5 bases, leaving 7 bases not matched to a gene. The CDR3 DNA sequence: TGTGCCAGCAGTTTTACCGGGACAGGGGAAGACGAGCAGTACTTC. Translation: CASSFTGTGEDEQYF.

This chain uses TRBV15 with TRBJ2-5, with D perhaps assigned TRBD1 or TRBD2 (5 bases each). CDR3 length: 15 residues. Looked up from germline, CDR1 is LNHNV and CDR2 is YYDKDF (reference sequence). V lost 0 bases to trimming and J lost 3 bases, with 11 bases between them. This CDR3 reads CATSRDRGLEETQYF. The CDR3 region has the DNA TGTGCCACCAGCAGAGATCGGGGCCTCGAAGAGACCCAGTACTTC.